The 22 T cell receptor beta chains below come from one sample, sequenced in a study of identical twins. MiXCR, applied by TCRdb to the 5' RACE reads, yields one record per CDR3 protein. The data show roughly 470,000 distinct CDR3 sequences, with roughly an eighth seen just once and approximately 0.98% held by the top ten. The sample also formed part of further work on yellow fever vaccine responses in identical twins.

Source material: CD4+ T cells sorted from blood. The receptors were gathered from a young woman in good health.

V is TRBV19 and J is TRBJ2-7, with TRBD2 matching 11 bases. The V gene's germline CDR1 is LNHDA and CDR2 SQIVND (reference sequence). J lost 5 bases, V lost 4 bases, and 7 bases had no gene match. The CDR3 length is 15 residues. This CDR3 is CASSTTSGSRNEQYF. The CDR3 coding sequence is TGTGCCAGTAGTACTACTAGCGGGAGTAGGAACGAGCAGTACTTC.

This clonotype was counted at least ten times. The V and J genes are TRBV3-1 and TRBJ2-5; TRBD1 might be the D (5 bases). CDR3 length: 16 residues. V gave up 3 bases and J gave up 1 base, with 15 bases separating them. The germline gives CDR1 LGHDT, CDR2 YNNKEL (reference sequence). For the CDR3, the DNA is TGTGCCAGCAGCCAGAAAGGGTCAGGGCGCCAAGAGACCCAGTACTTC. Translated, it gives CASSQKGSGRQETQYF.

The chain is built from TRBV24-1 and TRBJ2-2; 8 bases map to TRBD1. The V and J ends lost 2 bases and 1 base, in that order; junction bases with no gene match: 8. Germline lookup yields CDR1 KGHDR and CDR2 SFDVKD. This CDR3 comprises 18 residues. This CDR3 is CATSDYTGTGLNTGELFF. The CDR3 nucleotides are TGTGCCACCAGTGATTATACCGGGACAGGATTGAACACCGGGGAGCTGTTTTTT.

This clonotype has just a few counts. CDR3 bases: TGCGCCAGCAGCTTCTCTAGCGGGGTCTCTTCCTACGAGCAGTACTTC. Protein: CASSFSSGVSSYEQYF. The rearrangement uses TRBV5-1 and TRBJ2-7, with 9 bases lining up with TRBD2. Germline trimming cut 2 bases from V and 1 base from J; bases unmatched to any gene: 7. The germline V gene encodes CDR1 SGHRS and CDR2 YFSETQ. The CDR3 is 16 residues long.

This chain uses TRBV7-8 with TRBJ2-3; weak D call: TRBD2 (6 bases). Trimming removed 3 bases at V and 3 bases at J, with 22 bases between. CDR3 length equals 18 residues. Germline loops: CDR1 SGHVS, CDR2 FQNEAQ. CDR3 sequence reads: CASSLPLVGEDGTDTQYF. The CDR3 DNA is TGTGCCAGCAGCTTGCCTTTGGTCGGGGAGGATGGAACAGATACGCAGTATTTT. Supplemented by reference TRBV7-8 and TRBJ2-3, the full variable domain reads GAGVSQSPRYKVAKRGQDVALRCDPISGHVSLFWYQQALGQGPEFLTYFQNEAQLDKSGLPSDRFFAERPEGSVSTLKIQRTQQEDSAVYLCASSLPLVGEDGTDTQYFGPGTRLTVL.

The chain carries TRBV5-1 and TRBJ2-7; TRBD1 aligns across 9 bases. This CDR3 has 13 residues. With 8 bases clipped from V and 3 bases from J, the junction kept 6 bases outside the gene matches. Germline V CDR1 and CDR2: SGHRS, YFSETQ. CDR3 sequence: CASRETGGYEQYF. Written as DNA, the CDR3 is TGCGCCAGTAGGGAGACAGGGGGCTACGAGCAGTACTTC.

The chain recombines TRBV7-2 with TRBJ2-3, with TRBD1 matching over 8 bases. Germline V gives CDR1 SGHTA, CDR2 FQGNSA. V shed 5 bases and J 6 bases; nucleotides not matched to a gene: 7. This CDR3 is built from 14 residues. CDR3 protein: CASSQNRGWDTQYF. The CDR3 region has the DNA TGTGCCAGCAGCCAAAACAGGGGGTGGGATACGCAGTATTTT.

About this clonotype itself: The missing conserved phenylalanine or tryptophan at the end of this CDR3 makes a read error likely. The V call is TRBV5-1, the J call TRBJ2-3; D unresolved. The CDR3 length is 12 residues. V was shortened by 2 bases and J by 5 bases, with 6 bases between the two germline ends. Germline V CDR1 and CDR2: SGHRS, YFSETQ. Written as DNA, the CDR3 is TGCGCCAGCAGCTTCGATTTAGATACGCAGTATTAT. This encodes CASSFDLDTQYY.

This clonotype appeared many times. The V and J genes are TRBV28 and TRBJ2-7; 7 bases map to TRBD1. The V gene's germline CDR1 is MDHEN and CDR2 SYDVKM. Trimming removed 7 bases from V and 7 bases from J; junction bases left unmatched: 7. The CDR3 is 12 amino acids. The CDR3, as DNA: TGTGCCAGCAACGACAGGGTTGGGGAGCAGTACTTC. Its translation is CASNDRVGEQYF.

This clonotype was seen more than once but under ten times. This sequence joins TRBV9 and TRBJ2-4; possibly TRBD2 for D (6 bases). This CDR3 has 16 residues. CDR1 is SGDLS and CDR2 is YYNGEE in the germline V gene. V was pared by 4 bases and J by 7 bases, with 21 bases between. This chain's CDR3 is CASSPDPRGTGNIQYF. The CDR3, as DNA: TGTGCCAGCAGCCCCGACCCTCGGGGGACGGGGAACATTCAGTACTTC.

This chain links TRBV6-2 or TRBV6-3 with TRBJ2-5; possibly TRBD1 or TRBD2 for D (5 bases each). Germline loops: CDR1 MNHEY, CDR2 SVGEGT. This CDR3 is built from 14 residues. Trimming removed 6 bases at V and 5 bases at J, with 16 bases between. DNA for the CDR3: TGTGCCAGCAGCCAGGGACCGAGAGGGGAGACCCAGTACTTC. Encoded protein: CASSQGPRGETQYF.

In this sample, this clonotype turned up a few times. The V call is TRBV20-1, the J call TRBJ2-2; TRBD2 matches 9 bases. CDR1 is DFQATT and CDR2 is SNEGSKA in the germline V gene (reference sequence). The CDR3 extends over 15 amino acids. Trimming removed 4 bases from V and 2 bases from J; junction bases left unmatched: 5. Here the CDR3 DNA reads TGCAGTGCTACCCATAGCGGGAGTAACACCGGGGAGCTGTTTTTT. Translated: CSATHSGSNTGELFF.

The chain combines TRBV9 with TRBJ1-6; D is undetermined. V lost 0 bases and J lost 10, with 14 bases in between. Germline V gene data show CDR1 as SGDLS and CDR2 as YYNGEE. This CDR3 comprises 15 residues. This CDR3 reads CASSVGPDERSPLHF. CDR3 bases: TGTGCCAGCAGCGTAGGGCCAGATGAAAGATCACCCCTCCACTTT.

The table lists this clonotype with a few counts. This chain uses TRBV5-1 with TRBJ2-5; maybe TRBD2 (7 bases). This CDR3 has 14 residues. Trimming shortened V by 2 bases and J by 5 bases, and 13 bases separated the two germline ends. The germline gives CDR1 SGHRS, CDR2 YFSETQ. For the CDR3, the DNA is TGCGCCAGCAGCTTAAGGGGGGGCGTGGAGACCCAGTACTTC. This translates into CASSLRGGVETQYF.

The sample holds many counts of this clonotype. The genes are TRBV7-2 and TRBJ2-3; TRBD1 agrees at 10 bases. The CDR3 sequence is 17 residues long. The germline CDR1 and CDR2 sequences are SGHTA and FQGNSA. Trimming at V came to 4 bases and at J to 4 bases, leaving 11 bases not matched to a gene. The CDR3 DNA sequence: TGTGCCAGCAGCTCGCCTCGGGGACAGGGGATCGCAGATACGCAGTATTTT. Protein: CASSSPRGQGIADTQYF.

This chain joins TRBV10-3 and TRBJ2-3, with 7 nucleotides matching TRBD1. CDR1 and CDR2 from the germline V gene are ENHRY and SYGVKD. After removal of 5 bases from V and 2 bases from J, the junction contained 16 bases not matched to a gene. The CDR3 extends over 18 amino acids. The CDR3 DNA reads TGTGCCATCAGTAACAAGGTTGGTTGGACAGGCCCCACAGATACGCAGTATTTT. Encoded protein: CAISNKVGWTGPTDTQYF.

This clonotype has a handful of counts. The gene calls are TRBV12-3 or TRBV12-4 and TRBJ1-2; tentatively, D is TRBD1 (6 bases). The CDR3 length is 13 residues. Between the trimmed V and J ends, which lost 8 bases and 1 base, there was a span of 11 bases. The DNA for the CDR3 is TGTGCCAGCTCCCCAGGGGATAACTATGGCTACACCTTC. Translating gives CASSPGDNYGYTF.

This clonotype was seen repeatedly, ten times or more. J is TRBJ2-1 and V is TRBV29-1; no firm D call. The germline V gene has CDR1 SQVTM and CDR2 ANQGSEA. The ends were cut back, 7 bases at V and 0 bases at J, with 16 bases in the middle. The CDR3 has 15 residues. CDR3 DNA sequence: TGCAGCGCATCCCCCCCCGGTAGCTCCTACAATGAGCAGTTCTTC. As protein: CSASPPGSSYNEQFF.

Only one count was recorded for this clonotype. CDR3 in DNA: TGTGCCAGCAGTCCCTCCCGGAGCGCTGAAGCTTTCTTT. It codes for CASSPSRSAEAFF. The chain recombines TRBV27 with TRBJ1-1; no clear D gene. This CDR3 has 13 amino acids. The germline CDR1 and CDR2 sequences are MNHEY and SMNVEV (reference sequence). V lost 5 bases and J lost 6, with 13 bases in between.

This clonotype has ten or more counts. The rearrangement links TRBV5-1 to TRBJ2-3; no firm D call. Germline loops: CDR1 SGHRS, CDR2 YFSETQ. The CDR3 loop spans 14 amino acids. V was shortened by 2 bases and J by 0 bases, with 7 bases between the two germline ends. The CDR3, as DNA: TGCGCCAGCAGCTTAGGGCATAGCACAGATACGCAGTATTTT. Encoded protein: CASSLGHSTDTQYF.

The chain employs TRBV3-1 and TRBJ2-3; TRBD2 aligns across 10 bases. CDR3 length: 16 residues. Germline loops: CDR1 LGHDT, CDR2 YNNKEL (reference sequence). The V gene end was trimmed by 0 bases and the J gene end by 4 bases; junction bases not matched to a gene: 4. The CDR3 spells CASSQDRLAGADTQYF. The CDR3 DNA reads TGTGCCAGCAGCCAAGATAGGCTAGCGGGAGCAGATACGCAGTATTTT.

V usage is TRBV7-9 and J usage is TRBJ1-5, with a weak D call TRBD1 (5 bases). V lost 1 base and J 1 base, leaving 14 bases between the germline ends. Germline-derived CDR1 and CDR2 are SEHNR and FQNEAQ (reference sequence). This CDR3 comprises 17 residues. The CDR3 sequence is CASSLGRGDVSNQPQHF. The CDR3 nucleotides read TGTGCCAGCAGCTTAGGCAGAGGGGATGTAAGCAATCAGCCCCAGCATTTT.